Listed below are T cell receptor beta chains from one sample, sequenced in a study of response to subunit inactivated influenza vaccine. Each CDR3 protein is one row after TCRdb ran MiXCR on the RT-PCR reads. This sample has hundreds of thousands of distinct CDR3 sequences, with about 15% found just once. Sequences were derived from PBMCs from blood, sampled 14 to 15 days before vaccination. Every receptor here comes from a man aged 45-65 years who received an inactivated influenza vaccine. Each CDR3 is given with its conserved first and last residue. A D gene is named only where the DNA matches it firmly. Only part of the rows carry a size: once, few, many, or a class if the clone is expanded.

J,size,V,D,CDR3,DNA
TRBJ1-6,-,TRBV20-1,-,CSAKEDFNSPLHF,TGCAGTGCTAAAGAGGATTTCAATTCACCCCTCCACTTT
TRBJ2-5,-,TRBV29-1,TRBD2,CSVPGLAGETQYF,TGCAGCGTACCGGGACTAGCGGGAGAGACCCAGTACTTC
TRBJ2-5,few,TRBV20-1,TRBD2,CSASGLAGGGQTQYF,TGCAGTGCTAGTGGGCTAGCGGGGGGCGGTCAGACCCAGTACTTC
TRBJ2-1,few,TRBV29-1,TRBD2,CSVGTSGRGGEQFF,TGCAGCGTAGGGACTAGCGGGAGGGGGGGGGAGCAGTTCTTC
TRBJ1-5,-,TRBV12-3/TRBV12-4,-,CASSLGTPKYSNQPQHF,TGTGCCAGCAGTCTCGGGACACCGAAATATAGCAATCAGCCCCAGCATTTT
TRBJ2-2,few,TRBV10-3,TRBD1,CATQTGGDTGELFF,TGTGCCACCCAGACAGGGGGGGACACCGGGGAGCTGTTTTTT
TRBJ2-2,-,TRBV12-3/TRBV12-4,-,CASSLGVRTNTGEPFF,TGTGCCAGCAGTTTAGGGGTCAGGACGAACACCGGGGAGCCGTTTTTT
TRBJ2-1,few,TRBV7-2,TRBD1,CASSRGTGARNEQFF,TGTGCCAGCAGCCGGGGGACAGGGGCTCGCAATGAGCAGTTCTTC
TRBJ2-4,few,TRBV7-9,-,CASSLGKGLAKNIQYF,TGTGCCAGCAGCTTAGGGAAGGGGCTAGCCAAAAACATTCAGTACTTC
TRBJ2-1,many,TRBV6-2/TRBV6-3,TRBD2,CASSWGLAGAMGGPYEQFF,TGTGCCAGCAGTTGGGGACTAGCGGGAGCCATGGGTGGTCCATATGAGCAGTTCTTC
TRBJ1-5,-,TRBV19,-,CASSIAGLVNQPQHF,TGTGCCAGTAGTATAGCGGGGTTGGTAAACCAGCCCCAGCATTTT
TRBJ2-5,few,TRBV5-1,-,CASSYTGREEETQYF,TGCGCCAGCAGCTACACCGGCCGGGAAGAAGAGACCCAGTACTTC
TRBJ2-3,-,TRBV4-3,TRBD1,CASSHTGTGGTDTQYF,TGCGCCAGCAGTCACACCGGGACAGGGGGCACAGATACGCAGTATTTT
TRBJ2-2,-,TRBV12-3/TRBV12-4,-,CASSPGHDTGELFF,TGTGCCAGCAGTCCGGGACACGACACCGGGGAGCTGTTTTTT
TRBJ2-1,few,TRBV10-2,TRBD2,CASSVYLAGHNEQFF,TGCGCCAGCAGTGTGTACCTAGCGGGCCACAATGAGCAGTTCTTC
TRBJ1-2,few,TRBV7-2,-,CASSFGGGGDNGYTF,TGTGCCAGCAGCTTCGGTGGAGGGGGGGATAATGGCTACACCTTC
TRBJ1-2,-,TRBV30,TRBD1,CAWSVGQGHGYTF,TGTGCCTGGAGTGTAGGACAGGGTCACGGCTACACCTTC
TRBJ2-3,few,TRBV5-5,TRBD1,CASSLHRTGPTDTQYF,TGTGCCAGCAGCTTGCACCGGACAGGACCCACAGATACGCAGTATTTT
TRBJ2-7,-,TRBV2,TRBD2,CASSSLPGLAGVGQYF,TGTGCCAGCAGTTCACTTCCGGGACTAGCGGGAGTAGGGCAGTACTTC
TRBJ2-7,-,TRBV28,TRBD1,CASREQGDHEQYF,TGTGCCAGCAGGGAGCAGGGGGACCACGAGCAGTACTTC
TRBJ2-3,-,TRBV7-2,-,CASSLVQAPDTQYF,TGTGCCAGCAGCTTAGTACAGGCACCAGATACGCAGTATTTT
TRBJ2-2,-,TRBV12-3/TRBV12-4,-,CASRPANGMTGELFF,TGTGCCAGCAGACCGGCGAATGGGATGACCGGGGAGCTGTTTTTT
TRBJ2-2,few,TRBV5-5,-,CASSLDPGGTGELFF,TGTGCCAGCAGCTTAGATCCGGGTGGGACCGGGGAGCTGTTTTTT
TRBJ2-5,-,TRBV20-1,TRBD1,CSAREVQGAQEETQYF,TGCAGTGCTAGAGAAGTCCAGGGGGCTCAAGAAGAGACCCAGTACTTC
TRBJ2-4,few,TRBV25-1,-,CASRGHGFGDTKNIQYF,TGTGCCAGCAGGGGCCATGGGTTCGGGGATACCAAAAACATTCAGTACTTC
TRBJ2-7,-,TRBV30,TRBD1,CAWSPGQGANEQYF,TGTGCCTGGAGTCCGGGACAGGGGGCCAACGAGCAGTACTTC
TRBJ2-3,few,TRBV5-4,-,CASSPFSGGTDTQYF,TGTGCCAGCAGTCCCTTTTCGGGGGGCACAGATACGCAGTATTTT
TRBJ2-3,many,TRBV5-1,TRBD2,CASSLVRGGTDTQYF,TGCGCCAGCAGCTTGGTGCGGGGGGGCACAGATACGCAGTATTTT
TRBJ2-1,-,TRBV2,TRBD1,CASSAYGTGLYNEQFF,TGTGCCAGCAGTGCTTATGGGACAGGGCTCTACAATGAGCAGTTCTTC
TRBJ1-2,-,TRBV10-1,-,CASSEQPNYGYTF,TGCGCCAGCAGTGAACAGCCTAACTATGGCTACACCTTC